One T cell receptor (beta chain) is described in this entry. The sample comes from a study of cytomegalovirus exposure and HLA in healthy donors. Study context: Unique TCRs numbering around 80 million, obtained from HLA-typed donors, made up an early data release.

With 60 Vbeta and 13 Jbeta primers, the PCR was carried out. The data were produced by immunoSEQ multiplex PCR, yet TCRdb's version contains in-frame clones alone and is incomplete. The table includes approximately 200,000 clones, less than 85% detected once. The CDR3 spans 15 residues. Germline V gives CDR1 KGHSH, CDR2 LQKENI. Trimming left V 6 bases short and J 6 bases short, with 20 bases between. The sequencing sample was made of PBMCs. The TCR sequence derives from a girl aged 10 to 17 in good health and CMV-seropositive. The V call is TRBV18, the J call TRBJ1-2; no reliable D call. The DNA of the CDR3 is TGTGCCAGCTCCTTGAGGGCCCCAACATCCCATGGCTACACCTTC. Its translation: CASSLRAPTSHGYTF. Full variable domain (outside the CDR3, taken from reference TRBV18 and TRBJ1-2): NAGVMQNPRHLVRRRGQEARLRCSPMKGHSHVYWYRQLPEEGLKFMVYLQKENIIDESGMPKERFSAEFPKEGPSILRIQQVVRGDSAAYFCASSLRAPTSHGYTFGSGTRLTVV.